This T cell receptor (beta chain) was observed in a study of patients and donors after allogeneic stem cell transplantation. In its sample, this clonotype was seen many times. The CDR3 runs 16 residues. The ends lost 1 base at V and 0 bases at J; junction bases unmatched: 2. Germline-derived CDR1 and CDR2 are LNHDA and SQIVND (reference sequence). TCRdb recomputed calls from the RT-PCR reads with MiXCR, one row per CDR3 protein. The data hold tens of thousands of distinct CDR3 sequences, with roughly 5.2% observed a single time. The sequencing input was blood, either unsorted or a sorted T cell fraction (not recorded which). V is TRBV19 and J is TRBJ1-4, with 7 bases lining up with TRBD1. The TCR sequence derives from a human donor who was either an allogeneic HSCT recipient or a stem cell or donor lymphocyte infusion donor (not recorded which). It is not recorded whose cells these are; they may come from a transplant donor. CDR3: CASSIGDRSTNEKLFF. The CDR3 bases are TGTGCCAGTAGTATAGGGGACAGATCAACTAATGAAAAACTGTTTTTT.